This T cell receptor (beta chain) was profiled in a study of blood T cell repertoires in COVID-19. Study-wide context: COVID-19 samples from acute and convalescent phases originated in the United States, Italy and Spain. T cells, B-cell-depleted T cells, or PBMCs provided the cDNA or gDNA that served as material.

Germline V gene lookup returns CDR1 MGHRA and CDR2 YSYEKL. The junction had 7 bases not matched to a gene; V was cut back by 6 bases and J by 1 base. This CDR3 contains 16 residues. Participants were placed into cohorts based on the clinical history they reported. How the authors handled the data: Researchers report that nucleated cell counts were estimated from reference gene primer amplification. Some clones are missing from TCRdb's copy, which holds only in-frame ones; the method was immunoSEQ multiplex PCR. D and trimming were read from the DNA, whereas the V and J calls and clone size are those reported in that table. This table has around 180,000 clones, 89% appearing once.

This clonotype was sampled from a woman in her thirties or forties with acute COVID-19. The chain uses TRBV4-1 and TRBJ2-1, with TRBD2 matching 9 bases. Sequenced sample: PBMCs or T cells enriched from blood (not recorded which). The CDR3 coding sequence is TGCGCCAGCAGAGGAGCTAGCGGGGAATCCTACAATGAGCAGTTCTTC. Its protein product is CASRGASGESYNEQFF.